Following are 30 T cell receptor beta chains from one sample sequenced in a study of blood T cell repertoires in COVID-19. Produced via immunoSEQ multiplex PCR; TCRdb's table is partial and in-frame only. The sample contains 200,000 to 300,000 clones, approximately 89% of which appear only once. The sample consisted of PBMCs or T cells enriched from blood (not recorded which). These receptor sequences come from a middle-aged woman who had been exposed to COVID-19.

A word on this clone: A junction boundary mismatches the germline segment, possibly from a read error. The chain is built from TRBV5-1 and TRBJ1-1; 7 nucleotides align to TRBD1. Germline assignment: CDR1 SGHRS and CDR2 YFSETQ. The CDR3 totals 12 residues. Here the CDR3 DNA reads TGTGCCAGCTCCTCAGGGGGGACTGAAGCTTTCTTT. This translates into CASSSGGTEAFF. The full variable domain, completed using reference TRBV5-1 and TRBJ1-1, is KAGVTQTPRYLIKTRGQQVTLSCSPISGHRSVSWYQQTPGQGLQFLFEYFSETQRNKGNFPGRFSGRQFSNSRSEMNVSTLELGDSALYLCASSSGGTEAFFGQGTRLTVV.

This clone appeared a single time. V and J are TRBV13 and TRBJ1-5; D is uncertain. Germline CDR1 PRHDT, CDR2 FYEKMQ (reference sequence). This CDR3 comprises 14 residues. Trimming shortened V by 5 bases and J by 2 bases, and 10 bases separated the two germline ends. CDR3 loop: CASSLGVGNQPQHF. The CDR3 DNA reads TGTGCCAGCAGCCTCGGGGTGGGCAATCAGCCCCAGCATTTT. Together with reference TRBV13 and TRBJ1-5, the CDR3 gives the full variable domain: AAGVIQSPRHLIKEKRETATLKCYPIPRHDTVYWYQQGPGQDPQFLISFYEKMQSDKGSIPDRFSAQQFSDYHSELNMSSLELGDSALYFCASSLGVGNQPQHFGDGTRLSIL.

Regarding this clone: The junction does not match germline at one end; this may be a read error. The chain employs TRBV5-1 and TRBJ1-2, with D possibly TRBD1 on 5 matching bases. This CDR3 spans 14 amino acids. The V gene's germline CDR1 is SGHRS and CDR2 YFSETQ. The DNA for the CDR3 is TGTGCCAGCAGCTTATCAGGGTTTGGCTATGGCTACACCTTC. Translation gives CASSLSGFGYGYTF.

The gene calls are TRBV7-3 and TRBJ1-1; D gene unclear. There are 14 residues in the CDR3. Germline CDR1 reads SGHTA; CDR2 reads FQGTGA. V was trimmed by 2 bases and J by 3 bases, leaving 10 bases between them. CDR3 coding DNA: TGTGCCAGCAGCTTATTTGTGGGAGACACTGAAGCTTTCTTT. Protein: CASSLFVGDTEAFF.

This clone has more than one count but fewer than ten. Other DNA sequences within the sample encode an identical CDR3. The rearrangement links TRBV7-6 to TRBJ1-2; D not resolved. Deletions cut 3 bases from V and 4 bases from J, with 9 bases between. This CDR3 has 13 residues. Germline V gene data show CDR1 as SGHVS and CDR2 as FNYEAQ. The CDR3 spells CASSFPGGYGYTF. The CDR3 nucleotides read TGTGCCAGCAGCTTTCCGGGTGGCTATGGCTACACCTTC.

The chain joins TRBV7-6 to TRBJ2-1, with D unclear. CDR1 SGHVS and CDR2 FNYEAQ come from the germline V gene. This CDR3 comprises 14 residues. Trimming took off 0 bases at V and 3 bases at J, with 6 bases between the two ends. The CDR3 protein is CASSLAEIYNEQFF. The CDR3 DNA reads TGTGCCAGCAGCTTAGCGGAGATCTACAATGAGCAGTTCTTC.

The chain combines TRBV21-1 with TRBJ2-3; the table's TRBD1 call for D was not verified on the DNA. TRBV21-1 is marked as a pseudogene. This CDR3 comprises 17 residues. In nucleotides, the CDR3 is TGTGCCAGCAGCAAAGGGGGTGGGGGCTCTAGCACAGATACGCAGTATTTT. As protein: CASSKGGGGSSTDTQYF.

The V gene is TRBV19, the J gene TRBJ1-5, with 10 bases matching TRBD1. The CDR3 runs 15 residues. Germline CDR1 and CDR2: LNHDA and SQIVND (reference sequence). V trimming: 5 bases; J trimming: 12 bases; junction bases outside the gene matches: 13. CDR3: CASSPPPDRGSGQHF. CDR3 coding DNA: TGTGCCAGTAGTCCCCCCCCGGACAGGGGGTCGGGCCAGCATTTT.

This chain joins TRBV19 and TRBJ1-1; D perhaps matches TRBD1 (5 bases). V was clipped by 7 bases and J by 2 bases, with 11 bases between them. The CDR3 spans 13 residues. Germline CDR1 and CDR2: LNHDA and SQIVND (reference sequence). CDR3 sequence: CASNRGANTEAFF. In DNA form, the CDR3 reads TGTGCCAGTAATCGTGGGGCCAACACTGAAGCTTTCTTT.

The chain couples TRBV28 to TRBJ2-3, with TRBD2 matching 10 bases. The CDR3 loop spans 15 amino acids. V trimming: 8 bases; J trimming: 2 bases; junction bases outside the gene matches: 7. CDR1 MDHEN and CDR2 SYDVKM come from the germline V gene. In DNA form, the CDR3 reads TGTGCCAGCTTCCCTAGCGGGGGAGTCACAGATACGCAGTATTTT. It encodes CASFPSGGVTDTQYF.

The CDR3 loop reads CASRRTDSGQYF. The CDR3 DNA reads as TGTGCCAGCAGACGTACGGACTCCGGGCAGTACTTC. V usage is TRBV7-9 and J usage is TRBJ2-7; a weak D match, TRBD2 (5 bases). The CDR3 totals 12 residues. Per the germline V gene, CDR1 is SEHNR and CDR2 is FQNEAQ (reference sequence). Trimming took off 6 bases at V and 9 bases at J, with 15 bases between the two ends.

This clone was seen only a few times. The chain joins TRBV6-5 to TRBJ2-3; the D gene is possibly TRBD1 (5 bases). CDR3 length: 16 amino acids. Trimming took off 0 bases at V and 0 bases at J, with 10 bases between the two ends. CDR1 and CDR2 from the germline V gene are MNHEY and SVGAGI. The CDR3 coding sequence is TGTGCCAGCAGTTACTCGGGCCCAGGGAGCACAGATACGCAGTATTTT. It specifies CASSYSGPGSTDTQYF.

The CDR3 loop reads CATSTTGGRDEQFF. The CDR3 DNA sequence: TGTGCCACCAGCACTACAGGGGGAAGAGATGAGCAGTTCTTC. The V call is TRBV15, the J call TRBJ2-1; 8 bases agree with TRBD1. After removal of 4 bases from V and 8 bases from J, the junction contained 7 bases not matched to a gene. Germline lookup yields CDR1 LNHNV and CDR2 YYDKDF (reference sequence). The CDR3 length is 14 residues.

J is TRBJ1-2 and V is TRBV28; unclear D gene. The CDR3 is made up of 13 amino acids. Germline CDR1 is MDHEN and CDR2 is SYDVKM. Trimming cost V 4 bases and J 8 bases, with 14 bases left between them. DNA of the CDR3: TGTGCCAGCAGTTCCACACGTAAGCGGGGCTACACCTTC. This sequence encodes CASSSTRKRGYTF.

The chain joins TRBV2 to TRBJ1-5; no definite D call. The germline V gene has CDR1 SNHLY and CDR2 FYNNEI. V was shortened by 6 bases and J by 4 bases, with 13 bases between the two germline ends. This CDR3 contains 14 residues. The CDR3 reads CASRAFTRNQPQHF. In nucleotides, the CDR3 is TGTGCCAGCAGAGCCTTTACCCGGAATCAGCCCCAGCATTTT.

This CDR3 is CASSFSTGGTLHF. CDR3 DNA: TGTGCCAGCAGCTTCTCAACCGGCGGCACCCTCCACTTT. V usage is TRBV7-9 and J usage is TRBJ1-6; D is unclear. Trimming shortened V by 3 bases and J by 14 bases, and 14 bases separated the two germline ends. The length of the CDR3 is 13 residues. Looked up from germline, CDR1 is SEHNR and CDR2 is FQNEAQ (reference sequence). Full variable domain (rest looked up from reference TRBV7-9 and TRBJ1-6): DTGVSQNPRHKITKRGQNVTFRCDPISEHNRLYWYRQTLGQGPEFLTYFQNEAQLEKSRLLSDRFSAERPKGSFSTLEIQRTEQGDSAMYLCASSFSTGGTLHFGNGTRLTVT.

The V gene is TRBV7-2, the J gene TRBJ2-2, with 9 bases fitting TRBD1. The germline V gene has CDR1 SGHTA and CDR2 FQGNSA. This CDR3 region has 16 residues. Germline trimming cut 7 bases from V and 0 bases from J; bases unmatched to any gene: 6. The DNA for the CDR3 is TGTGCCAGCAACATAAGGACAGGGGCGAACACCGGGGAGCTGTTTTTT. As protein: CASNIRTGANTGELFF.

For the CDR3, the DNA is TGTGCCAGCAGTGGGGAGGCTGGCGAGCAGTACGTC. Its protein product is CASSGEAGEQYV. The chain carries TRBV2 and TRBJ2-7; D possibly corresponds to TRBD2 (6 bases). This CDR3 is 12 amino acids long. V gave up 4 bases and J gave up 6 bases, with 10 bases separating them. Germline CDR1 is SNHLY and CDR2 is FYNNEI.

This clone was picked up a small number of times. The gene calls are TRBV3-1 (or the pseudogene TRBV3-2) and TRBJ2-6, with TRBD1 matching over 7 bases. The CDR3 has 18 residues. The germline V gene encodes CDR1 LGHDT and CDR2 YNNKEL (reference sequence). Trimming removed 1 base from V and 2 bases from J; junction bases left unmatched: 8. This CDR3 is CASSQVGTASTGANVLTF. Written as DNA, the CDR3 is TGTGCCAGCAGCCAAGTTGGGACAGCCAGCACTGGGGCCAACGTCCTGACTTTC.

The chain is built from TRBV19 and TRBJ1-1; the match to TRBD1 covers 8 bases. The junction had 8 bases not matched to a gene; V was cut back by 0 bases and J by 5 bases. The CDR3 loop spans 16 amino acids. The germline V gene has CDR1 LNHDA and CDR2 SQIVND (reference sequence). This chain's CDR3 is CASSIDAGQGWTEAFF. The CDR3 nucleotides read TGTGCCAGTAGTATAGACGCCGGACAGGGATGGACTGAAGCTTTCTTT.

The chain employs TRBV11-2 and TRBJ1-1; TRBD1 might be the D (5 bases). The V end was cut by 5 bases, the J end by 0 bases, with 10 bases between. Germline CDR1 SGHAT, CDR2 FQNNGV. This CDR3 comprises 14 residues. DNA of the CDR3: TGTGCCAGCAGCATCCGGGGGATGAACACTGAAGCTTTCTTT. Translated, it gives CASSIRGMNTEAFF.

This sequence joins TRBV27 and TRBJ1-1; D call uncertain. V dropped 1 base and J dropped 11 bases, with 17 bases sitting between them. This CDR3 has 14 amino acids. Germline CDR1 and CDR2: MNHEY and SMNVEV (reference sequence). CDR3: CASSLLYGRVGAFF. DNA of the CDR3: TGTGCCAGCAGTTTATTGTACGGGAGGGTGGGGGCTTTCTTT.

The chain combines TRBV5-4 with TRBJ2-6; D is unclear. The ends were cut back, 0 bases at V and 2 bases at J, with 6 bases in the middle. CDR3 size: 15 residues. Germline CDR1 is SGHNT and CDR2 is YYREEE (reference sequence). The CDR3 nucleotides are TGTGCCAGCAGCTTGGAGAGTGCTGGGGCCAACGTCCTGACTTTC. Protein: CASSLESAGANVLTF.

The chain couples TRBV5-1 to TRBJ1-1; 12 bases align to TRBD1. V shed 4 bases and J 4 bases; nucleotides not matched to a gene: 8. CDR1 is SGHRS and CDR2 is YFSETQ in the germline V gene. This CDR3 is 16 amino acids long. The CDR3 region has the DNA TGCGCCAGCAGCGGAGGGACAGGGGGCGCGGGCACTGAAGCTTTCTTT. It codes for CASSGGTGGAGTEAFF.

The gene calls are TRBV5-5 and TRBJ1-1; possibly TRBD1 for D (6 bases). The germline CDR1 and CDR2 sequences are SGHKS and YYEKEE (reference sequence). The V and J ends lost 2 bases and 4 bases respectively, with 9 bases between them. The CDR3 covers 13 residues. CDR3 region: CASSFGRGTEAFF. The CDR3 bases are TGTGCCAGCAGCTTTGGCAGGGGCACTGAAGCTTTCTTT.

Notes on this clone: Its ends do not fully match the called genes, so a read error is possible. The rearrangement joins TRBV6-5 to TRBJ2-5; TRBD2 might be the D (6 bases). Germline CDR1 is MNHEY and CDR2 is SVGAGI. The CDR3 totals 14 residues. CDR3 DNA: TGTGCCAGTAGTTACGCGAGTCGGGGGGAGACCCAGTACTTC. Amino acids: CASSYASRGETQYF.

V is TRBV4-3 and J is TRBJ1-6, with 7 nucleotides matching TRBD1. J lost 9 bases, V lost 0 bases, and 8 bases had no gene match. The CDR3 length is 16 residues. Germline loops: CDR1 LGHNA, CDR2 YSLEER. The CDR3 sequence is CASSQDSPGGGSPLHF. The DNA for the CDR3 is TGCGCCAGCAGCCAAGATAGCCCAGGGGGAGGTTCACCCCTCCACTTT.

The rearrangement joins TRBV5-4 to TRBJ1-2, with TRBD1 matching over 7 bases. Germline assignment: CDR1 SGHNT and CDR2 YYREEE (reference sequence). The CDR3 sequence is 14 residues long. J gave up 2 bases and V 3 bases, and 4 bases lay outside the gene matches. The CDR3 protein is CASSSRGQNYGYTF. Here the CDR3 DNA reads TGTGCCAGCAGCTCGCGGGGACAGAACTATGGCTACACCTTC.

CDR3 sequence: CATSDPGRDGSTDTQYF. The CDR3 DNA reads as TGTGCCACCAGTGATCCAGGGCGGGATGGGTCGACAGATACGCAGTATTTT. The chain joins TRBV24-1 to TRBJ2-3, with a weak D call TRBD2 (6 bases). CDR3 length: 17 residues. Trimming took off 3 bases at V and 3 bases at J, with 18 bases between the two ends. Looked up from germline, CDR1 is KGHDR and CDR2 is SFDVKD.

Ten or more counts support this clone. The chain employs TRBV4-1 and TRBJ2-7, with TRBD1 matching 7 bases. The CDR3 totals 15 residues. Germline V gene sequence: CDR1 MGHRA, CDR2 YSYEKL. Trimming removed 3 bases from V and 2 bases from J; junction bases left unmatched: 7. The CDR3 region is CASSQPTGAAYEQYF. The CDR3 DNA follows: TGCGCCAGCAGCCAGCCAACAGGGGCGGCCTACGAGCAGTACTTC.